This entry describes one T cell receptor (beta chain). One entry per CDR3 protein, called by TCRdb with MiXCR from the 5' RACE reads. The table lists just under 600,000 distinct CDR3 sequences, about 14% of them singletons, with around an eighth in the top ten. This sample was included in a study of T cells after yellow fever vaccination. Overall study: The SMART-Seq v4 Ultra Low Input method served to prepare the low-cell-number fractions.

The ends were cut back, 6 bases at V and 2 bases at J, with 11 bases in the middle. This CDR3 has 14 amino acids. Germline V gene lookup returns CDR1 SGHTA and CDR2 FQGNSA. The sample was PBMCs, taken on the day of the yellow fever booster vaccination. The V call is TRBV7-2, the J call TRBJ2-1; a weak D match, TRBD2 (6 bases). This sequence was found in a man aged 30 to 45 who received the YFV17D yellow fever vaccine. The CDR3 region is CASRGTLTYNEQFF. The CDR3, as DNA: TGTGCCAGCAGGGGGACTCTCACCTACAATGAGCAGTTCTTC.